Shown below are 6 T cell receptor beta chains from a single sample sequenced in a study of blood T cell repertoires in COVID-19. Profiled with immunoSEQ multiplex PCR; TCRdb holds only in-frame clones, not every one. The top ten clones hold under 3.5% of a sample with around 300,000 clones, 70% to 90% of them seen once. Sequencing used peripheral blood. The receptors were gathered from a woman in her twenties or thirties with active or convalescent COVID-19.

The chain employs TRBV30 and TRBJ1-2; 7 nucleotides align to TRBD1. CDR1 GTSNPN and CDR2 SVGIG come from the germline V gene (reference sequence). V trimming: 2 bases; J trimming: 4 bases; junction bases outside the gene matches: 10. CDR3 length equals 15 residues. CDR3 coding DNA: TGTGCCTGGAGTACAGGGGACCCCTTTAGCTATGGCTACACCTTC. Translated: CAWSTGDPFSYGYTF.

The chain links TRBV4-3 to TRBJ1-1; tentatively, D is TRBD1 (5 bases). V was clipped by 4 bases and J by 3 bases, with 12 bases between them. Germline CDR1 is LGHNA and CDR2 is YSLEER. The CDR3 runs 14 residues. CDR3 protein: CASSLRQTDTEAFF. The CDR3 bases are TGCGCCAGCAGCCTTCGACAGACTGACACTGAAGCTTTCTTT.

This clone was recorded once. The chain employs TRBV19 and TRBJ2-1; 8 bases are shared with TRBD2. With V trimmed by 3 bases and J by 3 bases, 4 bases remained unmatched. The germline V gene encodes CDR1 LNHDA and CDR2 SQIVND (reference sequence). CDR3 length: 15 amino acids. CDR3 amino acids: CASSIQRGLYNEQFF. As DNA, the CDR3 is TGTGCCAGTAGTATCCAGCGGGGGCTCTACAATGAGCAGTTCTTC.

Here the CDR3 DNA reads TGCGCCAGCAGCCAAGGGTTGAGGGAAGGCTACACCTTC. Translating gives CASSQGLREGYTF. The gene calls are TRBV4-3 and TRBJ1-2; D call uncertain. The CDR3 consists of 13 residues. The V gene's germline CDR1 is LGHNA and CDR2 YSLEER. Trimming removed 1 base from V and 8 bases from J, with 11 bases in between.

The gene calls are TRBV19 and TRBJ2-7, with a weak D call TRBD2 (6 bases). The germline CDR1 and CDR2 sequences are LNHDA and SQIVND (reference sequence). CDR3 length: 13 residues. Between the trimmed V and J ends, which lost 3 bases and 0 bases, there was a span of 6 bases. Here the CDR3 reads CASSIGSSYEQYF. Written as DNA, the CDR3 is TGTGCCAGTAGTATCGGGAGCTCCTACGAGCAGTACTTC.

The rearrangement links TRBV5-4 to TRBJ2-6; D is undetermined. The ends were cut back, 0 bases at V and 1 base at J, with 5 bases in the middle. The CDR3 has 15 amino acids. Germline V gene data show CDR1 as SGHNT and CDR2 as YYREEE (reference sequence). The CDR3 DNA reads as TGTGCCAGCAGCTTGGCTTTGTCTGGGGCCAACGTCCTGACTTTC. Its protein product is CASSLALSGANVLTF.